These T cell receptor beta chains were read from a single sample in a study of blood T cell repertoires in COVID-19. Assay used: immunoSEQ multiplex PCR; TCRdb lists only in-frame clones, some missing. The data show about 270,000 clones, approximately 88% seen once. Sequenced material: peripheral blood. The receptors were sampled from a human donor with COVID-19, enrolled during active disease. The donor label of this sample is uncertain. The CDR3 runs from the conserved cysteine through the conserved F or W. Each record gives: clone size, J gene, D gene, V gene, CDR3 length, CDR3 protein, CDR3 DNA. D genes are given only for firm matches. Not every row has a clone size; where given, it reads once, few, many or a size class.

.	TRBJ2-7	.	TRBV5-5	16	CASSSDLNVNFYEQYF	TGTGCCAGCAGCTCAGATTTAAATGTAAATTTCTACGAGCAGTACTTC
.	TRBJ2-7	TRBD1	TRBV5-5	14	CASSFPQGSYEQYF	TGTGCCAGCAGCTTTCCACAGGGGAGCTACGAGCAGTACTTC
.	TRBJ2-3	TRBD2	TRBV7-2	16	CASSGGLAGGTDTQYF	TGTGCCAGCAGCGGTGGGCTAGCGGGAGGAACAGATACGCAGTATTTT
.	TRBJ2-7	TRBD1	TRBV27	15	CASSPPPGQGEKQYF	TGTGCCAGCAGTCCCCCCCCGGGACAGGGGGAAAAGCAGTACTTC
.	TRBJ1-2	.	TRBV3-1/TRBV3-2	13	CASRPGGTYGYTF	TGTGCCAGCAGACCCGGCGGAACCTATGGCTACACCTTC
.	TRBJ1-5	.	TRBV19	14	CASSNAGGGQPQHF	TGTGCCAGTAGTAATGCGGGGGGGGGTCAGCCCCAGCATTTT
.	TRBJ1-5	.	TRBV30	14	CAWKVPGFNQPQHF	TGTGCCTGGAAAGTTCCGGGGTTCAATCAGCCCCAGCATTTT
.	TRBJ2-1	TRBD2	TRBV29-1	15	CSVGSTSGSGAEQFF	TGCAGCGTTGGGAGTACTAGCGGGAGTGGGGCGGAGCAGTTCTTC
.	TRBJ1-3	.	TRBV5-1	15	CASRNTWSSGNTIYF	TGCGCCAGCAGGAACACCTGGTCTTCTGGAAACACCATATATTTT
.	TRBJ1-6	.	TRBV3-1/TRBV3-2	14	CASSQESRDSPLHF	TGTGCCAGCAGCCAAGAGAGCAGGGATTCACCCCTCCACTTT
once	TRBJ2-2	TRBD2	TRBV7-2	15	CASRGLAAAPGELFF	TGTGCCAGCAGGGGACTAGCAGCCGCACCCGGGGAGCTGTTTTTT
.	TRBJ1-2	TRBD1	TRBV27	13	CASRPGQGAGYTF	TGTGCCAGCAGACCGGGACAGGGGGCTGGCTACACCTTC
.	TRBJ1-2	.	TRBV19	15	CASSRRPGGNYGYTF	TGTGCCAGTAGTCGACGACCGGGGGGGAACTATGGCTACACCTTC
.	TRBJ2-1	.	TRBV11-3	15	CASSLGAVSYNEQFF	TGTGCCAGCAGCTTAGGAGCGGTCTCCTACAATGAGCAGTTCTTC
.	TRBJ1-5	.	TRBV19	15	CASTLGQLLNQPQHF	TGTGCCAGTACCCTTGGACAGCTACTGAATCAGCCCCAGCATTTT
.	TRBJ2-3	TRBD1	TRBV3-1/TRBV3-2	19	CASSHSDRARPVGSDTQYF	TGTGCCAGCAGCCACTCGGACAGGGCCCGACCCGTGGGGTCAGATACGCAGTATTTT
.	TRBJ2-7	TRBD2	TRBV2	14	CASGLAGGPNEQYF	TGTGCCAGCGGACTAGCGGGAGGGCCAAACGAGCAGTACTTC
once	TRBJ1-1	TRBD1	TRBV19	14	CASTRQGRLTEAFF	TGTGCCAGTACCCGACAGGGGCGGCTCACTGAAGCTTTCTTT
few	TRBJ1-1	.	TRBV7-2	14	CASSSAGRVTEAFF	TGTGCCAGCAGCTCCGCGGGGAGGGTCACTGAAGCTTTCTTT
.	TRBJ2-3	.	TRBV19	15	CASSVFGEYTDTQYF	TGTGCCAGTAGTGTATTCGGAGAGTACACAGATACGCAGTATTTT
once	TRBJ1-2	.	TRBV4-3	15	CASSQDRQRSRGYTF	TGCGCCAGCAGCCAAGATCGGCAGCGAAGTAGAGGCTACACCTTC
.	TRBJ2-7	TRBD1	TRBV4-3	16	CASSQDFRGQIDEQYF	TGCGCCAGCAGCCAAGATTTTCGGGGACAGATCGACGAGCAGTACTTC
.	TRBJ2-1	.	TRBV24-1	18	CATSAPGAAGFSYNEQFF	TGTGCCACCAGTGCCCCCGGGGCCGCGGGGTTCTCCTACAATGAGCAGTTCTTC
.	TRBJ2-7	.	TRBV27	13	CASRRQSSYEQYF	TGTGCCAGCAGAAGACAGAGCTCCTACGAGCAGTACTTC
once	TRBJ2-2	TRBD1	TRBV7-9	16	CASSHRDRGPTGELFF	TGTGCCAGCAGTCACCGGGACAGGGGACCCACCGGGGAGCTGTTTTTT
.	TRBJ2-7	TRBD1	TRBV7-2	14	CASSLVGQGYEQYF	TGTGCCAGCAGCTTAGTTGGACAGGGGTACGAGCAGTACTTC
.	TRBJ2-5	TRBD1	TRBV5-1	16	CASSLKGDRYQETQYF	TGCGCCAGCAGCTTGAAGGGGGACAGATACCAAGAGACCCAGTACTTC
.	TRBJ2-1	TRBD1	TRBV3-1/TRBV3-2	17	CASSQGLFGTVSDEQFF	TGTGCCAGCAGCCAAGGTCTTTTCGGGACAGTCTCCGATGAGCAGTTCTTC
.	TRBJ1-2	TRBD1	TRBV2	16	CASVSSPGTGAFSYTF	TGTGCCAGTGTTTCATCCCCCGGGACAGGGGCCTTTAGCTACACCTTC
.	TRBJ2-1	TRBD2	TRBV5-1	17	CASTRDLSGSSYNEQFF	TGCGCCAGCACACGAGATCTAAGCGGGAGCTCCTACAATGAGCAGTTCTTC
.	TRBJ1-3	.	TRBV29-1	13	CSSSQGPGNTIYF	TGCAGCTCATCACAGGGACCTGGAAACACCATATATTTT
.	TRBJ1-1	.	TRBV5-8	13	CASSFSRDTEAFF	TGTGCCAGCAGCTTTTCCAGGGACACTGAAGCTTTCTTT
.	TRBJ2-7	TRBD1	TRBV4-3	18	CASSQGLGGTGSTYEQYF	TGCGCCAGCAGCCAAGGCCTTGGCGGGACAGGCTCTACCTACGAGCAGTACTTC
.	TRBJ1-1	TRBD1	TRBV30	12	CAWSGGTGTAFF	TGTGCCTGGAGTGGCGGGACAGGTACAGCTTTCTTT
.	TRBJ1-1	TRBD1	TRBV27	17	CASSPWPGTAPGTEAFF	TGTGCCAGCAGTCCTTGGCCAGGGACAGCCCCTGGGACTGAAGCTTTCTTT
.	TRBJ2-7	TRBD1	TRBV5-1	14	CASSHGTGKYEQYF	TGCGCCAGCAGCCACGGGACAGGGAAGTACGAGCAGTACTTC
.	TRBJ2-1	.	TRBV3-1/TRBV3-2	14	CASSQNPRYNEQFF	TGTGCCAGCAGCCAAAATCCTAGGTACAATGAGCAGTTCTTC
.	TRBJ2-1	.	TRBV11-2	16	CASSPRGGGTYNEQFF	TGTGCCAGCAGCCCGAGGGGCGGCGGGACCTACAATGAGCAGTTCTTC
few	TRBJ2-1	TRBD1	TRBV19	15	CASRTPGQGASEQFF	TGTGCCAGTAGAACACCGGGACAGGGGGCGAGTGAGCAGTTCTTC
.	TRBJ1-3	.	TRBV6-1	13	CASSEEEGDTIYF	TGTGCCAGCAGTGAAGAGGAGGGAGACACCATATATTTT
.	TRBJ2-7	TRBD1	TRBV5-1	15	CASSLAPGQGDEQYF	TGCGCCAGCAGCTTGGCCCCGGGACAGGGCGACGAGCAGTACTTC
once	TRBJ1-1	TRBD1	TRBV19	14	CAISTRDRNTEAFF	TGTGCCATATCCACCCGGGACAGGAACACTGAAGCTTTCTTT
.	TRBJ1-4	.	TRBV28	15	CASTIHGGSNEKLFF	TGTGCCAGCACAATCCACGGAGGTTCAAATGAAAAACTGTTTTTT
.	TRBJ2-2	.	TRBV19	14	CASSISRNTGEPFF	TGTGCCAGTAGTATTAGCAGAAACACCGGGGAGCCGTTTTTT